This TCR beta chain was sequenced for a study of shared clonotypes between healthy human individuals. Turning to the study itself: The study used three CD4 naive, three CD4 memory, two CD8 naive and one CD8 memory plate per donor.

Libraries were prepared by immunoSEQ multiplex PCR; TCRdb keeps only in-frame clonotypes and omits some of them. The table lists 2 million to 2.5 million clones, around 95% of them singletons. For this clone: Its antigen is still unknown.

Germline V gives CDR1 LNHDA, CDR2 SQIVND (reference sequence). The CDR3 loop spans 16 amino acids. Deletions cut 6 bases from V and 0 bases from J, with 17 bases between. The split of CD4+ cells yielded CD45RA+ naive and CD45RA-negative memory subsets. Study-wide results and limits: Only blood samples were collected, and tissue repertoires likely differ. The study found 4.5% to 6% of naive CD4 clonotypes shared across four donors.

The chain links TRBV19 to TRBJ1-2; D might be TRBD1 (6 bases). The sequence derives from a man aged 18 to 30 in good health. The material sequenced was naive CD4+ T cells sorted from blood. The subset: CD45RA+ positively selected. This CDR3 reads CASSPKWAGANYGYTF. DNA of the CDR3: TGTGCCAGTAGCCCGAAGTGGGCAGGGGCTAACTATGGCTACACCTTC. Filled out from reference TRBV19 and TRBJ1-2, the complete variable domain reads DGGITQSPKYLFRKEGQNVTLSCEQNLNHDAMYWYRQDPGQGLRLIYYSQIVNDFQKGDIAEGYSVSREKKESFPLTVTSAQKNPTAFYLCASSPKWAGANYGYTFGSGTRLTVV.